This T cell receptor beta chain was found in a study of T cell responses to AZD1222 COVID-19 vaccine. V was pared by 0 bases and J by 8 bases, with 3 bases of the junction left unmatched. CDR1 and CDR2 (germline): MDHEN, SYDVKM. There are 16 residues in the CDR3. This table comes from immunoSEQ multiplex PCR, and its TCRdb copy is limited to in-frame clones, with some not included. The sample holds over 95,000 clones, 80% to 95% seen once. Sequenced material: peripheral blood, taken 28 days after the second AZD1222 dose. This sequence joins TRBV28 and TRBJ2-1; TRBD2 agrees at 14 bases. The clonotype comes from an adult who received the AZD1222 COVID-19 vaccine. DNA for the CDR3: TGTGCCAGCAGTTTATGGGGGACTAGCGGGAGCGATGAGCAGTTCTTC. Translation gives CASSLWGTSGSDEQFF.